The T cell receptor (beta chain) under discussion was sequenced for a study of monozygotic twins with inflammatory bowel disease. Collection yielded roughly 2.3 ml of blood per donor. The CDR3 has 13 amino acids. Germline V lookup: CDR1 DFQATT, CDR2 SNEGSKA (reference sequence). Nested PCRs (about 17 and 10 cycles, two total) were applied to TCRalpha and TCRbeta cDNA. TCRdb processed the 5' RACE reads again and assigns one entry to each CDR3 protein, with no DNA. The sample's table shows about 99,000 distinct CDR3 sequences. The V gene is TRBV20-1, the J gene TRBJ1-2. This receptor was identified in a human donor with ulcerative colitis or Crohn's disease, or a healthy co-twin of an affected twin (not recorded which). Sequencing used blood. The CDR3 sequence: CSARGTETYGYTF.